Given below is one T cell receptor beta chain in context. No antigen is known for it. This record comes from a study of CD8 T cells in Susac syndrome. Overall study: Active disease was present in about six of the sequenced Susac syndrome patients, and remission in fewer than 10.

Germline assignment: CDR1 MNHEY and CDR2 SMNVEV (reference sequence). V was clipped by 6 bases and J by 0 bases; unmatched bases: 4. The CDR3 extends over 15 amino acids. An amount of RNA that ranged from roughly 0.45 to 1 ug was reverse transcribed with random hexamers. Using its own MiXCR run on the immunoSEQ multiplex PCR reads, TCRdb lists one record per CDR3 protein. This sample has some 130,000 distinct CDR3 sequences, with 95% found just once. Notes on the study in general: Clonal CD8+ expansion in Susac was highest in TEMRA cells and active patients.

Sequenced: CD8+ T cells from PBMCs. The genes are TRBV27 and TRBJ2-7, with TRBD2 identical over 11 bases. The source is a human donor with Susac syndrome. CDR3 sequence (DNA): TGTGCCAGCAGCATGGGGACTAGCGGCTCCTACGAGCAGTACTTC. It specifies CASSMGTSGSYEQYF.